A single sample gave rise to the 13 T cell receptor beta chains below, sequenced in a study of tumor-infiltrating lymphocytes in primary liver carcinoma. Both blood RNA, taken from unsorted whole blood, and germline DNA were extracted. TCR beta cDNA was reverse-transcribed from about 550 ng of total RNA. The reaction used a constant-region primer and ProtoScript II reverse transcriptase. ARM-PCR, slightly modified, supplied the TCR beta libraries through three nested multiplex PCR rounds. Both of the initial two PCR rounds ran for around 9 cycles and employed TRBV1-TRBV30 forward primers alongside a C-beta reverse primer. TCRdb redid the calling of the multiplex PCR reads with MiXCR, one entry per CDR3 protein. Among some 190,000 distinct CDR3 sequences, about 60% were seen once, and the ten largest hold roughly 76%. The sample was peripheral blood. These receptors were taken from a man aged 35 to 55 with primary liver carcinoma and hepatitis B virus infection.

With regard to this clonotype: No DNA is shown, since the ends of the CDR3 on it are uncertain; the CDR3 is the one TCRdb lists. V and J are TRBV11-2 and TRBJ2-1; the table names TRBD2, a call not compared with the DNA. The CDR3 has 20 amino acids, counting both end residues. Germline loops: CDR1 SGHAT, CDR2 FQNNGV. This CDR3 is CASSFYICSARGTSSNEQFF.

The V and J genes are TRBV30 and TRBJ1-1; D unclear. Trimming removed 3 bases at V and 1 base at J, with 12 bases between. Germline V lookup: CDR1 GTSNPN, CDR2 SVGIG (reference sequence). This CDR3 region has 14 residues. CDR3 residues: CAWSPGATNTEAFF. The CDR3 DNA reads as TGTGCCTGGAGCCCTGGTGCGACGAACACTGAAGCTTTCTTT.

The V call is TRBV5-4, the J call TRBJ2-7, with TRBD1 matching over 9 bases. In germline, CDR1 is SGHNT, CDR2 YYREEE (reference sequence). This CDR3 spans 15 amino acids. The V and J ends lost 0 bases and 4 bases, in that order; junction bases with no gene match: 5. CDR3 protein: CASSLAGQGNYEQYF. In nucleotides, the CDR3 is TGTGCCAGCAGCTTGGCCGGACAGGGGAATTACGAGCAGTACTTC.

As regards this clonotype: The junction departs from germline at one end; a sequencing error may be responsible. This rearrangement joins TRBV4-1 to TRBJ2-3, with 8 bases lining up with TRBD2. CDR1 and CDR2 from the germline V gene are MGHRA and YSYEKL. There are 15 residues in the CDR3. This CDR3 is CAGSSPGGIPDTQYF. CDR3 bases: TGCGCCGGCAGCTCACCGGGAGGGATCCCAGATACGCAGTATTTT.

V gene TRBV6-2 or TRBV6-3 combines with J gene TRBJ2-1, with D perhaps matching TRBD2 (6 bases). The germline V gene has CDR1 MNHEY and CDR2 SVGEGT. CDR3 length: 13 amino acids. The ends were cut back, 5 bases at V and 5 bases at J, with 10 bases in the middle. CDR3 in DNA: TGTGCCAGCAGTAACCGACTAGACAATGAGCAGTTCTTC. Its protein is CASSNRLDNEQFF.

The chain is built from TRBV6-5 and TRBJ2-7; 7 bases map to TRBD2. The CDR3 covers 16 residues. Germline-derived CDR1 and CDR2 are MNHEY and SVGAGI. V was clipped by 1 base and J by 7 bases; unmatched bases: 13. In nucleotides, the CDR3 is TGTGCCAGCAGTTACTTTGGCGGGAGCCTTCCTGGGGAGCAGTACTTC. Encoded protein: CASSYFGGSLPGEQYF.

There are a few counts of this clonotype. CDR3 residues: CSAGAGQGIPQETQYF. The CDR3 DNA follows: TGCAGCGCCGGAGCAGGACAGGGGATCCCCCAAGAGACCCAGTACTTC. The chain is built from TRBV29-1 and TRBJ2-5; 9 bases are shared with TRBD1. The CDR3 has 16 amino acids. In germline, CDR1 is SQVTM, CDR2 ANQGSEA. The trim removed 7 bases at V and 1 base at J, leaving 13 bases unmatched.

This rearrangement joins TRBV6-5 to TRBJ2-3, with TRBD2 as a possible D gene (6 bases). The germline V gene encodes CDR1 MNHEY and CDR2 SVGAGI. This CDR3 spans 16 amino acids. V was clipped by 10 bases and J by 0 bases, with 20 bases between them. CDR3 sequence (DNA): TGTGCCACCGTCGCCGTCGGCGGAGGGAGCACAGATACGCAGTATTTT. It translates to CATVAVGGGSTDTQYF.

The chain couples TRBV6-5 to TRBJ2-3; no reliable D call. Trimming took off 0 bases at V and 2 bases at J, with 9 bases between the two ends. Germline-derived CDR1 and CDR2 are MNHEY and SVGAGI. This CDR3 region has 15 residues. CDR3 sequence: CASSYSQHLTDTQYF. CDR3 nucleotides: TGTGCCAGCAGTTACTCTCAACACCTCACAGATACGCAGTATTTT.

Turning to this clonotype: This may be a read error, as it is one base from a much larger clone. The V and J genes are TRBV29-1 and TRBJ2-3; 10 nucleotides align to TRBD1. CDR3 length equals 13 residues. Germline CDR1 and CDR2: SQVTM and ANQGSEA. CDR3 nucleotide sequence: TGCTGCGTGGGACAGGGGAATTCAGATACGCAGTATTTT. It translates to CCVGQGNSDTQYF.

The CDR3 is CASRSRTGVGYGYTF. In DNA form, the CDR3 reads TGTGCCAGCAGAAGCCGGACAGGGGTGGGGTATGGCTACACCTTC. This chain connects TRBV6-5 to TRBJ1-2, with 9 nucleotides matching TRBD1. After removal of 6 bases from V and 5 bases from J, the junction contained 10 bases not matched to a gene. The CDR3 sequence is 15 residues long. CDR1 MNHEY and CDR2 SVGAGI come from the germline V gene.

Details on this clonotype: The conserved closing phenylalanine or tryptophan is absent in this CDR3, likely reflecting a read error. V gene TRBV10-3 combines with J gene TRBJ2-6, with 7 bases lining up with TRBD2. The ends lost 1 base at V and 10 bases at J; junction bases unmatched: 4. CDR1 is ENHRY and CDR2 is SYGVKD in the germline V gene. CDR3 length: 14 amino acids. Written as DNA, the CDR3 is TGTGCCATCAGTGAGTTAAGGGGAGGGAACGTCCTGACTTTG. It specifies CAISELRGGNVLTL.

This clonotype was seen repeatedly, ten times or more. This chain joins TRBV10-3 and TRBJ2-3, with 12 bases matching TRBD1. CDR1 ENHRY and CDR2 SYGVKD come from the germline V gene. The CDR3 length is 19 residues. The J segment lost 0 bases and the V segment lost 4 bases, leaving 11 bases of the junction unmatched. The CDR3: CAISGLPGQGATSTDTQYF. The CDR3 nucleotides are TGTGCCATCAGTGGCTTACCGGGACAGGGGGCAACTAGCACAGATACGCAGTATTTT.